This T cell receptor beta chain emerged from a study of T cells in localized non-small cell lung cancer. Broader study findings: The study found T cell clonality highest in uninvolved adjacent lung, above tumor. Longer survival (overall) was linked to higher T cell density in blood. In adjacent lung appeared a median around 56 of the top 100 tumor clones.

Profiled with immunoSEQ multiplex PCR; TCRdb holds only in-frame clones, not every one. The table records roughly 27,000 clones, 90% of them present only once. Concerning this clone: Its specificity is not known.

Trimming removed 5 bases from V and 2 bases from J, with 3 bases in between. The germline V gene encodes CDR1 SGHAT and CDR2 FQNNGV. There are 11 residues in the CDR3. This chain uses TRBV11-2 with TRBJ2-5; D gene uncertain. The receptor was derived from a woman between 35 and 75 years old with stage I lung adenocarcinoma. Sample: peripheral blood, taken before any cancer treatment. The CDR3 here is CASSAQETQYF. CDR3 nucleotide sequence: TGTGCCAGCAGCGCGCAAGAGACCCAGTACTTC. The entire variable domain, with the rest obtained from reference TRBV11-2 and TRBJ2-5, is as follows: EAGVAQSPRYKIIEKRQSVAFWCNPISGHATLYWYQQILGQGPKLLIQFQNNGVVDDSQLPKDRFSAERLKGVDSTLKIQPAKLEDSAVYLCASSAQETQYFGPGTRLLVL.